The 11 T cell receptor beta chains below were found in one sample sequenced in a study of post-analysis software for immune sequencing data (dated by TCRdb to about 2015). The investigation overall reported the following: Patients showed significantly higher frequencies than controls for roughly five TRBV segments, among them TRBV5-6, TRBV5-1 and TRBV20-1.

No cognate antigen is known for these TCRs. The method behind the library was PCR. The data were produced on an Illumina HiSeq 2500. To reduce PCR and sequencing biases, unique molecular identifiers were built into the TCR beta cDNA libraries. TCRdb took the public reads, trimmed them with fastp at Q25, ran MiXCR for clone calling and kept in-frame beta chains. Rows merge per CDR3 protein into single entries with the most common DNA and genes. The sample data list around 400,000 distinct CDR3 sequences, and less than 40% of these were observed just once. Over 10% of the sample is held by the ten biggest clonotypes. Sequencing input: blood. All receptors come from a girl aged 10-17 years with multiple sclerosis.

This clonotype was seen only a few times. The V and J genes are TRBV12-3 or TRBV12-4 and TRBJ1-5; D may be TRBD1 (6 bases). This CDR3 is built from 17 residues. Trimming pared 4 bases from V and 7 bases from J, leaving 23 bases between. CDR3 sequence reads: CASSSGYPGTPTQPQHF. CDR3 bases: TGTGCCAGCAGTTCAGGGTATCCGGGGACACCAACCCAGCCCCAGCATTTT.

The table lists this clonotype with a count of one. V usage is TRBV28 and J usage is TRBJ2-7; perhaps TRBD1 as D (6 bases). The germline V gene has CDR1 MDHEN and CDR2 SYDVKM. The CDR3 has 12 residues. Trimming removed 6 bases from V and 2 bases from J, with 8 bases in between. The CDR3 nucleotides are TGTGCCAGCAGAAGGGGGACCTACGAGCAGTACTTC. This sequence encodes CASRRGTYEQYF.

This clonotype was seen a few times. The rearrangement uses TRBV20-1 and TRBJ1-2, with D tentatively TRBD1 (5 bases). The germline V gene encodes CDR1 DFQATT and CDR2 SNEGSKA (reference sequence). The CDR3 covers 15 residues. Trimming took off 4 bases at V and 4 bases at J, with 19 bases between the two ends. This chain's CDR3 is CSAKRWGSGVYGYTF. The DNA for the CDR3 is TGCAGTGCTAAGAGGTGGGGGTCGGGGGTCTATGGCTACACCTTC.

The count of this clonotype is one. This chain links TRBV20-1 with TRBJ2-3; TRBD2 aligns across 7 bases. V lost 3 bases, J lost 2 bases, and 17 bases stayed unmatched. CDR3 size: 18 residues. The germline V gene has CDR1 DFQATT and CDR2 SNEGSKA (reference sequence). CDR3 DNA: TGCAGTGCTAGTGTCCACCCGGGGGGTAGTTCTAACACAGATACGCAGTATTTT. It translates to CSASVHPGGSSNTDTQYF.

The chain couples TRBV4-1 to TRBJ1-1; D is unclear. V was cut by 0 bases and J by 3 bases, with 11 bases left in between. CDR3 length: 15 residues. Germline lookup yields CDR1 MGHRA and CDR2 YSYEKL. The CDR3, as DNA: TGCGCCAGCAGCCAAGAAAGAGAGGATTACACTGAAGCTTTCTTT. This sequence encodes CASSQEREDYTEAFF.

The chain is built from TRBV12-3 or TRBV12-4 and TRBJ1-1; 9 bases agree with TRBD1. V was pared by 2 bases and J by 6 bases, with 4 bases of the junction left unmatched. The CDR3 covers 14 residues. CDR3 in DNA: TGTGCCAGCAGTTTAAGGACAGGGGATCCTGAAGCTTTCTTT. Translated, it gives CASSLRTGDPEAFF.

About this clonotype: Germline is not matched at one junction end, which may reflect a read error. The rearrangement joins TRBV15 to TRBJ1-2; no reliable D call. CDR3 length equals 14 residues. Germline loops: CDR1 LNHNV, CDR2 YYDKDF (reference sequence). The CDR3 protein is CATSREGPFSGYTF. The DNA for the CDR3 is TGTGCCACCAGCCGAGAAGGTCCCTTTTCTGGCTACACCTTC.

V usage is TRBV12-3 or TRBV12-4 and J usage is TRBJ2-7; no clear D. The CDR3 has 14 residues. Trimming took 6 bases from V and 7 from J, leaving 19 bases between them. DNA for the CDR3: TGTGCCAGCAGAAAGACGGGTCTCTACAATGAGCAGTACTTC. Translation: CASRKTGLYNEQYF.

The chain is built from TRBV7-9 and TRBJ2-7; D remains ambiguous. This CDR3 has 14 residues. Trimming shortened V by 5 bases and J by 3 bases, and 14 bases separated the two germline ends. Looked up from germline, CDR1 is SEHNR and CDR2 is FQNEAQ (reference sequence). CDR3 coding DNA: TGTGCCAGCAGCCAAACGGTGACGAGCTACGAGCAGTACTTC. This encodes CASSQTVTSYEQYF.

This clonotype was counted at least ten times. J is TRBJ2-1 and V is TRBV20-1; weak D call: TRBD1 (6 bases). The CDR3 length is 13 residues. Germline CDR1 and CDR2: DFQATT and SNEGSKA (reference sequence). Trimming pared 4 bases from V and 2 bases from J, leaving 9 bases between. CDR3: CSANRATYNEQFF. The CDR3 DNA follows: TGCAGTGCTAACAGGGCGACCTACAATGAGCAGTTCTTC.

With respect to this clonotype: At one boundary the junction diverges from the germline segment, which might be a read error. CDR3 region: CASSDPFREQVF. CDR3 coding DNA: TGTGCCAGTTCCGACCCGTTTAGGGAGCAGGTCTTC. The genes are TRBV12-3 or TRBV12-4 and TRBJ2-1; D may be TRBD2 (5 bases). This CDR3 spans 12 amino acids.